This T cell receptor beta chain was captured in a study of blood T cells in healthy people across ages (dated by TCRdb to about 2015). Regarding the complete study: In model experiments, template switching captured about one uniquely barcoded TCR beta cDNA molecule for every two T cells. Using deep sequencing normalized with unique cDNA molecular identifiers, the study measured how TCR beta repertoire diversity changes with age. Donors were grouped into four age groups: young (average approximately 16 years), middle-aged (roughly 37), aged (over 55) and long-lived (just over 80). To avoid experimental bias, donors of different ages were spread randomly across the sequencing lanes. The study analyzed two additional independent replicas of 1 million unique cDNA reads from the same blood draw for two donors, one aged 18 to 30 and one aged 80 or older. General findings and caveats noted by the study authors: Compared with the aged group, the long-lived group had more naive CD4+ T cells, fewer expanded clones and increased TCR diversity, suggesting age selection. Conclusive comparison of naive and antigen-experienced compartments was prevented by the profiling of bulk unsorted PBMCs. Observed TCR beta diversity correlated strongly with the percentage of naive T cells measured by flow cytometry. Observed TCR beta diversity per million T cells fell roughly linearly with age, and a significant reduction was already apparent by age roughly 40. Estimates of total diversity based on one million sequenced T cells were regarded as lower bounds and as underestimates. Because the CMV infection status of the donors was unknown, age-related changes in expanded clonotypes may potentially have been confounded.

Points on this clonotype: Its antigen is not yet known. Base qualities were left out, and no much larger clone turns up one base away.

V gives up 2 bases and J gives up 8 bases, and the segment between their germline ends measures 13 bases. Its CDR3 holds 14 amino acids, cysteine through phenylalanine. The read is trimmed to its CDR3 DNA, 42 bases read in frame from base 1. Looking up the germline V gene yields CDR1 SNHLY and CDR2 FYNNEI. The library was built by means of 5' RACE. The instrument was an Illumina HiSeq 2500. A second PCR of about 7 to 12 cycles was run with a J-beta primer mix and a sample-barcoded 5' primer. Each TCR beta cDNA molecule received a unique molecular identifier from a template-switch 5' adaptor carrying 12 random nucleotides. Each sample yielded at least 2.5 million CDR3-containing paired-end reads. First-strand cDNA was synthesized from all RNA with the Mint cDNA synthesis kit, primed by a TRBC-specific oligonucleotide. Following uracil-DNA glycosylase treatment, a first 18-cycle PCR with universal primers M1SS and BC2_uni_R was performed on all cDNA. In the authors' own workflow: For normalization, 1 million high-quality reads, each with a distinct molecular identifier, were randomly selected from each sample. Reads sharing molecular identifiers were discarded rather than binned into consensus sequences. MiTCR, with a Q25 quality threshold and the strictest error-elimination algorithm, was used for CDR3 identification, clonotype clustering and error correction. A nonparametric unseen species model using Euler transformation provided a lower-bound estimate of total TCR beta diversity. TCRdb passed the public sequencing reads through fastp at Q25 and MiXCR, retaining productive beta sequences. Rows with a matching CDR3 protein are joined into one entry that keeps the most common DNA and genes. The V and J calls and clone size come from TCRdb's table, not from the authors' own analysis. This sample is represented by fewer than 2,000,000 distinct CDR3 sequences; approximately 32% of them were singletons. The top ten clonotypes cover roughly 10% of the sample.

Donors were about 36 systemically healthy Caucasian individuals from Russia aged about 6 to 100 years. Each donor gave around 9.8 milliliters of peripheral blood, collected into EDTA-treated Vacutainer tubes. PBMCs were isolated by Ficoll-Paque density-gradient centrifugation, with at least 6 million obtained per sample. Total RNA, at least 6 micrograms per sample, was extracted from PBMCs with Trizol reagent. The percentages of naive CD45RAhigh/CD27high T cells were determined by flow cytometry on a PBMC aliquot from every donor. The V and J genes are TRBV2 and TRBJ2-1, with the D gene not confidently named. The sequenced material came from blood. The sequence came from a woman between 25 and 40 years old in good health. The DNA sequence is given as TGTGCCAGCAGTGAAACCCCGGATCGGGATGAGCAGTTCTTC. Its product reads: CASSETPDRDEQFF. Supplemented by the reference TRBV2 and TRBJ2-1 proteins around the CDR3, the complete variable domain is EPEVTQTPSHQVTQMGQEVILRCVPISNHLYFYWYRQILGQKVEFLVSFYNNEISEKSEIFDDQFSVERPDGSNFTLKIRSTKLEDSAMYFCASSETPDRDEQFFGPGTRLTVL.